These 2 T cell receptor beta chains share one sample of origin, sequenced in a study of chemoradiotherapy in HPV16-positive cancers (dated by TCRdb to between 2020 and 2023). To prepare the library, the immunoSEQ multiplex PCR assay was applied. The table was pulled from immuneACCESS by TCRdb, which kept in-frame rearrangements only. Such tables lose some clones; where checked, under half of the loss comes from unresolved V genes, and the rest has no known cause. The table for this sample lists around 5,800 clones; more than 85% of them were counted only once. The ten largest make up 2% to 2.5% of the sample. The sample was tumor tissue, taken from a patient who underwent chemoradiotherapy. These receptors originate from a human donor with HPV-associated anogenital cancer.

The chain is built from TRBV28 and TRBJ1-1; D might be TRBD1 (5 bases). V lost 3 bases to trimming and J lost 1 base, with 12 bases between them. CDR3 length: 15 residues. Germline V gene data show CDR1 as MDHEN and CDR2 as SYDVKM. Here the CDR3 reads CASSFGRAGNTEAFF. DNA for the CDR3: TGTGCCAGCAGTTTCGGCAGGGCTGGGAACACTGAAGCTTTCTTT.

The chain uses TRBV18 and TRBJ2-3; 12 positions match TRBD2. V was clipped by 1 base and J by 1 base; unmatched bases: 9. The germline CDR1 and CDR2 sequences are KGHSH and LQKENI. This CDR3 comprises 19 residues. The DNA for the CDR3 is TGTGCCAGCTCACCACAATCTAGCGGGAGGGCCGCAGGCACAGATACGCAGTATTTT. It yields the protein CASSPQSSGRAAGTDTQYF.